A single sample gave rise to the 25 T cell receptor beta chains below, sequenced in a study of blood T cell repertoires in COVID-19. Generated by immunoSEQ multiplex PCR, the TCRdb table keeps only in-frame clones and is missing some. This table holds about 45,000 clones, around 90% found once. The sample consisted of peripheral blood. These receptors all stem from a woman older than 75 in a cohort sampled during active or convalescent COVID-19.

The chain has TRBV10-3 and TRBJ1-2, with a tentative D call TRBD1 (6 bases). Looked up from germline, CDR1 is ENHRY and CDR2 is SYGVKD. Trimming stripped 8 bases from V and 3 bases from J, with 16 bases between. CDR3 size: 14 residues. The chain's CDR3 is CAILRDTVDYGYTF. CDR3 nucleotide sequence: TGTGCCATCCTCCGGGACACCGTTGACTATGGCTACACCTTC.

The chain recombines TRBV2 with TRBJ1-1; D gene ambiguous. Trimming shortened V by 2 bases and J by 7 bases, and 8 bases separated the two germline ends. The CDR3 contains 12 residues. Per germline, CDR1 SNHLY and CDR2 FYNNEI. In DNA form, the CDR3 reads TGTGCCAGCAGTGAAACGGAGCGTGAAGCTTTCTTT. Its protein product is CASSETEREAFF.

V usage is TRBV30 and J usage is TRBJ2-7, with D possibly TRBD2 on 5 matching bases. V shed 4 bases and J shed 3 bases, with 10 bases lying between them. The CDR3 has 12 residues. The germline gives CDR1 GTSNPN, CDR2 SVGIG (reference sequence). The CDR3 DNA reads TGTGCCTGGATGGTCGAGGGCTACGAGCAGTACTTC. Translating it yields CAWMVEGYEQYF.

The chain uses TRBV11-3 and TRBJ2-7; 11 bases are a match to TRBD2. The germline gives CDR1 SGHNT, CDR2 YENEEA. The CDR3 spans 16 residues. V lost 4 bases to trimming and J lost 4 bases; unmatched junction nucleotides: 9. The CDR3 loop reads CASSSGGLAVLYEQYF. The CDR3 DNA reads TGTGCCAGCAGCTCCGGGGGACTAGCGGTACTTTACGAGCAGTACTTC.

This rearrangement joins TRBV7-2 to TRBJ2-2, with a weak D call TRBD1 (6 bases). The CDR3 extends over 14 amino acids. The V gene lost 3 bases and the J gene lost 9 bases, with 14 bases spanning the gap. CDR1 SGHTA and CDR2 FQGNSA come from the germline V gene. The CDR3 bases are TGTGCCAGCAGCTTGGGGGCCAGTGTGAGGGAGCTGTTTTTT. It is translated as CASSLGASVRELFF. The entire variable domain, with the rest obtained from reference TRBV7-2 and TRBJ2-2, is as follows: GAGVSQSPSNKVTEKGKDVELRCDPISGHTALYWYRQSLGQGLEFLIYFQGNSAPDKSGLPSDRFSAERTGGSVSTLTIQRTQQEDSAVYLCASSLGASVRELFFGEGSRLTVL.

DNA of the CDR3: TGTGCCAGCTCATCCCAGGGGACCCTGAACACTGAAGCTTTCTTT. Translated: CASSSQGTLNTEAFF. The chain carries TRBV18 and TRBJ1-1; weak D call: TRBD1 (6 bases). Germline-derived CDR1 and CDR2 are KGHSH and LQKENI. The CDR3 consists of 15 residues. V was pared by 5 bases and J by 0 bases, with 13 bases between.

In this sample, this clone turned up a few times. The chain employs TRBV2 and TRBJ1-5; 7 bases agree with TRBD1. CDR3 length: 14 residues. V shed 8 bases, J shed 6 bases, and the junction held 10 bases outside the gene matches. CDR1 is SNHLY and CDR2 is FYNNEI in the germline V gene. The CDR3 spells CASSPDRMSQPQHF. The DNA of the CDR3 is TGTGCCAGCTCACCGGACAGGATGAGTCAGCCCCAGCATTTT.

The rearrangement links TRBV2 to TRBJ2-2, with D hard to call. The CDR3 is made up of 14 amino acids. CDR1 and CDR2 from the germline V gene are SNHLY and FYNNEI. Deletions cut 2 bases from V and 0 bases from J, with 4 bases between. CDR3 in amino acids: CASSELANTGELFF. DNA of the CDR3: TGTGCCAGCAGTGAACTAGCGAACACCGGGGAGCTGTTTTTT.

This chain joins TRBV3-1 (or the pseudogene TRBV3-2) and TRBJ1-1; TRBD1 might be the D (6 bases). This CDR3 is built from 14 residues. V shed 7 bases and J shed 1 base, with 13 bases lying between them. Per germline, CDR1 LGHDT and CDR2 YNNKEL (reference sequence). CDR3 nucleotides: TGTGCCAGCACCCTTAGGACAGAGAACACTGAAGCTTTCTTT. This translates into CASTLRTENTEAFF.

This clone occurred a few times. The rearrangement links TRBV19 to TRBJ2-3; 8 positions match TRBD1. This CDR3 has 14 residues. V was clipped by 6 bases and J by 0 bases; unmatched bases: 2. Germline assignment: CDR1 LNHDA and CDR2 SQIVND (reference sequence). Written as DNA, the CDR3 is TGTGCCAGTAGGGACAGGGCCAGCACAGATACGCAGTATTTT. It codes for CASRDRASTDTQYF.

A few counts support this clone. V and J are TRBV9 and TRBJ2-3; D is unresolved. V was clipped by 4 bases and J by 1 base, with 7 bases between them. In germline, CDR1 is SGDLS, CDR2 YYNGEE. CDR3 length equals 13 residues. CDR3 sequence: CASSSAGTDTQYF. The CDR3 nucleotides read TGTGCCAGCAGCTCCGCGGGCACAGATACGCAGTATTTT.

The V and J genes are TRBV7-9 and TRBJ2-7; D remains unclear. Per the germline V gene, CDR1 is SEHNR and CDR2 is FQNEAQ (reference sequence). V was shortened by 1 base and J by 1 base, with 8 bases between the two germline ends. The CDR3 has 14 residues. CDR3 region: CASSLESGSYEQYF. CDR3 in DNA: TGTGCCAGCAGCTTAGAGTCCGGGTCCTACGAGCAGTACTTC.

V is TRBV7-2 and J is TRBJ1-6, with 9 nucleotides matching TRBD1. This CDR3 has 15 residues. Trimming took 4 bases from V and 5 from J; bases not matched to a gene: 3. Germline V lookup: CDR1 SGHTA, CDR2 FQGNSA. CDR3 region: CASSSTGGNNSPLHF. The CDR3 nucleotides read TGTGCCAGCAGCTCGACAGGGGGTAATAATTCACCCCTCCACTTT.

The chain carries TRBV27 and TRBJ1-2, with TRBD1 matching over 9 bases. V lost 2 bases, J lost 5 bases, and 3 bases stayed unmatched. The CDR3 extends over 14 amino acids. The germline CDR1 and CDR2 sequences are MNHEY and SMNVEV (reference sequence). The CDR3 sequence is CASSLAGTGYGYTF. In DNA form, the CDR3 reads TGTGCCAGCAGTTTAGCCGGGACAGGGTATGGCTACACCTTC.

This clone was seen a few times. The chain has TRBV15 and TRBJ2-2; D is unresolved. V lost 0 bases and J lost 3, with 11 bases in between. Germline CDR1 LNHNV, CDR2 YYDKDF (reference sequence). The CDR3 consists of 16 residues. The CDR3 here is CATSRDDSVYTGELFF. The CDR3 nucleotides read TGTGCCACCAGCAGAGATGATAGTGTGTACACCGGGGAGCTGTTTTTT.

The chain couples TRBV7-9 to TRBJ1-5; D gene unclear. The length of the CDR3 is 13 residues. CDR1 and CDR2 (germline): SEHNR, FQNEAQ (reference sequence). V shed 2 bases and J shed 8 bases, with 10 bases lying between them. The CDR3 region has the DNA TGTGCCAGCAGCTTATCAGGAATGGAGCCCCAGCATTTT. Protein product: CASSLSGMEPQHF.

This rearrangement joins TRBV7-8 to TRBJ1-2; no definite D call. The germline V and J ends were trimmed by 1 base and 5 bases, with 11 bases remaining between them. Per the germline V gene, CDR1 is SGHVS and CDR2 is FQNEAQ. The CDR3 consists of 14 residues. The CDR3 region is CASSLDIRSYGYTF. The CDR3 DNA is TGTGCCAGCAGCTTAGATATCAGATCATATGGCTACACCTTC.

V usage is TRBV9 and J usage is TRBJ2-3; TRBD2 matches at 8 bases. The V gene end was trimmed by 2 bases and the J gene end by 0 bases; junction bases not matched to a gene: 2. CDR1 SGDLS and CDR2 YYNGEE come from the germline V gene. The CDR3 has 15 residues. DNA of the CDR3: TGTGCCAGCAGCGTCCCTAGCGGGAGCACAGATACGCAGTATTTT. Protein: CASSVPSGSTDTQYF.

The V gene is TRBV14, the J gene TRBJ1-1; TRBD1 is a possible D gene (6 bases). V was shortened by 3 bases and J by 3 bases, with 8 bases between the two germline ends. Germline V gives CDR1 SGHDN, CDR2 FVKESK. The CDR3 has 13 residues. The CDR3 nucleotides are TGTGCCAGCAGCCAGGGGACACACACTGAAGCTTTCTTT. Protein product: CASSQGTHTEAFF.

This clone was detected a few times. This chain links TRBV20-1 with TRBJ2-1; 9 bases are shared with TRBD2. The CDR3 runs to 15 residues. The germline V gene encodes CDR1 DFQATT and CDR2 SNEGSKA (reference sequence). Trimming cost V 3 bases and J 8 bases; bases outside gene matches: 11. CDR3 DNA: TGCAGTGCTAGTTTAGATACTAGCGGGTCATATGAGCAGTTCTTC. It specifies CSASLDTSGSYEQFF.

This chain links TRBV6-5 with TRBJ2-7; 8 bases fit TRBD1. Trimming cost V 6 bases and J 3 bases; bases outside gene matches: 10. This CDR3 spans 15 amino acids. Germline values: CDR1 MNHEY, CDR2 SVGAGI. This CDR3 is CASSPLAQGVYEQYF. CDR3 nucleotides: TGTGCCAGCAGCCCCTTGGCACAGGGGGTCTACGAGCAGTACTTC.

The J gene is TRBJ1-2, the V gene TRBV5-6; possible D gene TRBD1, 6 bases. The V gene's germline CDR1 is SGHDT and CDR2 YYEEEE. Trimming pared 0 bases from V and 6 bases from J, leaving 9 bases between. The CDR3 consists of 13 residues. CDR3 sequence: CASSLVAGDGYTF. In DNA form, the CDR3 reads TGTGCCAGCAGCTTGGTGGCAGGGGATGGCTACACCTTC.

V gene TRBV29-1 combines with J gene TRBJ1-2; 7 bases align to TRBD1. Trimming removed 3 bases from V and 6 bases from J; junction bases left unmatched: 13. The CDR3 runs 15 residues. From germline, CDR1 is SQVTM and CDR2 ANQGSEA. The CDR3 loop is CSVDSTGRRVDGYTF. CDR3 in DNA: TGCAGCGTTGATTCGACAGGGAGGCGGGTGGATGGCTACACCTTC.

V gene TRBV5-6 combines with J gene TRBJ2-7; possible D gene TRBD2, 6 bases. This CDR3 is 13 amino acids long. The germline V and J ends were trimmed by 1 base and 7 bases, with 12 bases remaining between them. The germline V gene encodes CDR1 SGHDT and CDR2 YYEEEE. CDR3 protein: CASSLFRAGEQYF. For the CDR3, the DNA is TGTGCCAGCAGCTTGTTTAGGGCGGGGGAGCAGTACTTC.

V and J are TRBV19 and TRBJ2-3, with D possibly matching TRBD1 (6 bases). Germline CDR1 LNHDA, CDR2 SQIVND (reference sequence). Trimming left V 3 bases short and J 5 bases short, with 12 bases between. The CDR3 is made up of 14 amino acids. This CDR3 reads CASSIGPRGDTQYF. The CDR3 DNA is TGTGCCAGTAGTATCGGGCCCAGGGGAGATACGCAGTATTTT.